This paragraph covers one T cell receptor beta chain sequence. What it binds is not known. The data stem from a study of early stage breast cancer tumors. The protocol was immunoSEQ multiplex PCR, while the TCRdb copy is restricted to in-frame clones and leaves out a portion. The profile shows 20,000 to 30,000 clones, about 67% of them singletons. Study-level points and caveats: Tumors had approximately 2.7-fold higher T cell density than normal breast.

The J segment lost 1 base and the V segment lost 5 bases, leaving 6 bases of the junction unmatched. Germline-derived CDR1 and CDR2 are SGHTA and FQGNSA. The CDR3 sequence is 15 residues long. The chain couples TRBV7-2 to TRBJ2-7; TRBD2 matches 9 bases. This sequence was found in a person aged 60 to 70 with breast cancer. The sequenced material came from breast tumor tissue. This chain's CDR3 is CASSRSGSSSYEQYF. The DNA for the CDR3 is TGTGCCAGCAGCCGTAGCGGGAGTAGTTCCTACGAGCAGTACTTC.